These 2 T cell receptor beta chains originate from one sample sequenced in a study of blood T cells in healthy people across ages. Alongside a J-beta primer mix, a sample-barcoded 5' primer served in a second PCR lasting roughly 6 to 11 cycles. TCRdb itself ran the 5' RACE reads through MiXCR, one entry per CDR3 protein. The table records about 840,000 distinct CDR3 sequences, about 27% of them present only once. These data also formed part of another study, on T cells of mothers and their children.

The sequenced sample was blood. The receptors were sampled from a woman in her forties in good health.

This clonotype was seen a handful of times. The rearrangement joins TRBV10-3 to TRBJ1-5; D remains unclear. The germline CDR1 and CDR2 sequences are ENHRY and SYGVKD. CDR3 length: 14 residues. Trimming cost V 3 bases and J 7 bases, with 13 bases left between them. The CDR3 DNA reads TGTGCCATCAGTGAATCGGGGAGTCTCCAGCCCCAGCATTTT. Translated: CAISESGSLQPQHF.

The chain is built from TRBV6-2 or TRBV6-3 and TRBJ2-1; 8 nucleotides line up with TRBD2. Germline assignment: CDR1 MNHEY and CDR2 SVGEGT. V lost 3 bases to trimming and J lost 0 bases; unmatched junction nucleotides: 4. CDR3 length equals 16 residues. This CDR3 reads CASSYRSGSSYNEQFF. CDR3 DNA sequence: TGTGCCAGCAGTTATAGGAGCGGGAGCTCCTACAATGAGCAGTTCTTC.